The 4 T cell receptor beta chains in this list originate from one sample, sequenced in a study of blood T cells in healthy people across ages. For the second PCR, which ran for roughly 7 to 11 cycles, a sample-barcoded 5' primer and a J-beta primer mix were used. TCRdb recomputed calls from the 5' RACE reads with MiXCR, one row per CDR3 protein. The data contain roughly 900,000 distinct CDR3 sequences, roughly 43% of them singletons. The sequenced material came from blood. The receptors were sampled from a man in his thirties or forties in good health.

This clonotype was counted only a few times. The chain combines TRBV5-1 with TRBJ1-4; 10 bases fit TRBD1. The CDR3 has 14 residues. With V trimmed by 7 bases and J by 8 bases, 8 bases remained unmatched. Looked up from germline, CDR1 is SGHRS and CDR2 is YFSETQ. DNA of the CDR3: TGCGCCAGCGCTCCTGGGACAGGGGACGAAAAACTGTTTTTT. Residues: CASAPGTGDEKLFF.

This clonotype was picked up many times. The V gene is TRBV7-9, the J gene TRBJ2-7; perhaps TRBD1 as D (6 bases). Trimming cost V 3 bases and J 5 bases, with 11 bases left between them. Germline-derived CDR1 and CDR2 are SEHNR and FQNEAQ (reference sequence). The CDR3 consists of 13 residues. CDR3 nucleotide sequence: TGTGCCAGCAGCTTGTCAGGGGTCGACGAGCAGTACTTC. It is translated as CASSLSGVDEQYF.

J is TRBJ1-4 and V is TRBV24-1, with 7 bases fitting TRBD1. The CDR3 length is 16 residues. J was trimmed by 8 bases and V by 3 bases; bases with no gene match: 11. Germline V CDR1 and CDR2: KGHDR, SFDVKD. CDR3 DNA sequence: TGTGCCACCAGTGATACTGGGACAGCAAATCCGGAAAAACTGTTTTTT. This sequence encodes CATSDTGTANPEKLFF.

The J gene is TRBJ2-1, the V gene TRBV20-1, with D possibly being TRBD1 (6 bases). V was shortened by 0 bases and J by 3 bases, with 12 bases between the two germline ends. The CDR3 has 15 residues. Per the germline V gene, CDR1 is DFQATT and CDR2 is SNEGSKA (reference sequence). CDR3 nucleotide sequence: TGCAGTGCTAGAGATTTCCAGGGGAACTACAATGAGCAGTTCTTC. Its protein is CSARDFQGNYNEQFF.